The clone carrying this T cell receptor (beta chain) was detected only a few times. This record comes from a study of T cells in Graves' hyperthyroidism and ophthalmopathy. The wider study: Blood was drawn when the patient was first diagnosed and still untreated.

From 10 ml of fresh peripheral blood, PBMCs were isolated. RNA transcripts provided the source from which TCR beta CDR3 regions were amplified. The HTBI primer set served for first-round RT-PCR of the TCR CDR3. TCRdb recomputed calls from the multiplex PCR reads with MiXCR, one row per CDR3 protein. The data contain fewer than 850,000 distinct CDR3 sequences, roughly 17% of them singletons. This CDR3 has 15 residues. Trimming shortened V by 0 bases and J by 0 bases, and 8 bases separated the two germline ends. Per the germline V gene, CDR1 is SGDLS and CDR2 is YYNGEE. The sequenced sample was blood. This chain links TRBV9 with TRBJ2-3; no clear D gene. This receptor was identified in a man aged 45-65 years with Graves' hyperthyroidism. For the CDR3, the DNA is TGTGCCAGCAGCGTAGGAGCGACTAGCACAGATACGCAGTATTTT. Amino acid sequence: CASSVGATSTDTQYF.